This T cell receptor beta chain was sequenced for a study of T cell responses to AZD1222 COVID-19 vaccine (dated by TCRdb to about 2021). For the study in its entirety: AZD1222 recipients with second doses at about 4 weeks or about 12 weeks were pooled, because spike-specific TCR depth and breadth did not differ between schedules. TCR sequencing was performed for roughly 250 trial participants, of whom roughly 200 were given two doses of AZD1222 and roughly 25 were given two doses of MenACWY control vaccine. Enrollment into the trials was organized by age into subgroups of 18-55, 56-69 and 70-plus years, and those subgroups contained about 160, 30 and 59 TCR-sequenced participants, respectively.

Taken with the paper, the label for time point translates to: baseline before first vaccination. Samples from vaccinated people were obtained from the UK trials COV001 and COV002, which included a single-blind randomized controlled phase 2/3 trial of AZD1222 (ChAdOx1 nCoV-19) in healthy adults. For TCRbeta chain sequencing, PBMC samples from trial participants were taken at day 0 and at day 28 after the second dose. As for this clone: The antigen it recognizes is unknown. No much larger clone is present one base from it, and per-base qualities are unavailable.

V and J lose 0 bases and 7 bases, and a span of 14 bases separates them. Measured from the cysteine to the phenylalanine, the CDR3 is 16 residues long. This entry keeps only the CDR3 DNA: 48 bases, framed from base 1. CDR1 is given as SGHRS and CDR2 as YFSETQ, both from the germline V gene. The CDR3 regions of human TCRbeta chains were analyzed by immunosequencing. On the study's bioinformatics: Repertoire TCRs were matched against a reference library of SARS-CoV-2-specific TCRs generated with the MIRA antigen-specificity platform. Breadth meant the fraction of unique TCRs that were SARS-CoV-2-associated, whereas depth meant the fraction of total T cells that were SARS-CoV-2-associated. Each spike-specific TCR was assigned to its reactive spike region and to a CD4 or CD8 class using the MIRA data. Log10-transformed breadth and depth values were compared by one-way ANOVA with Sidak's multiple comparisons tests. What TCRdb holds here is the immuneACCESS table cut down to in-frame rearrangements. Part of the clones is not present; checked against another copy, under half of the missing clones reflect an unresolved V gene, and the others are unexplained. Clone size and the V and J calls come from that table; the DNA yielded D and trimming. The sample profile shows about 94,000 clones; around 87% of them were found once. Over 7.5% of the sample is held by the ten biggest clonotypes.

On the study overall, not on this receptor specifically: Participants were mostly white British and included more females than males, and it was suggested by the authors that clonal diversity may have been underestimated. Conclusions about previously exposed vaccinees are limited, since just six or seven AZD1222 recipients were seropositive for SARS-CoV-2 at baseline. After two AZD1222 doses, both the breadth and the depth of spike-specific TCRs were significantly higher than at day 0 and than in MenACWY recipients. The whole spike protein was spanned by vaccine-associated CD4 TCRs, and dominant responses were seen in regions 160-218 and 743-854. In the small 56-69-year group, the increase in depth fell short of significance, most likely because of low power. Epitopes outside the regions mutated in the B.1.351 and B.1.1.7 variants were reportedly recognized by nearly half of the unique spike-specific TCRs. Because no day 14 peak-response samples were available, the repertoires could be characterized only after the peak T cell response.

The rearrangement joined TRBV5-1 to TRBJ1-6, with the D gene not clear enough to name. This receptor was identified in an adult in good health. Here the sequenced sample was peripheral blood, taken on day 0 of AZD1222 vaccination. The CDR3 sequence is CASSLDGAIGNSPLHF. The bases are TGCGCCAGCAGCTTGGACGGCGCCATTGGAAATTCACCCCTCCACTTT.